The T cell receptor (beta chain) described here comes from a study of CD8 T cells in Susac syndrome. Study-level points and caveats: It was acknowledged by the study that relatively few individuals were included in its TCR sequencing and HLA analysis.

The CDR3 spans 14 residues. Germline CDR1 is MNHEY and CDR2 is SMNVEV (reference sequence). The V end lost 6 bases, the J end lost 3 bases, and 15 bases lay between the germline ends. CD8+ and CD4+ T cells circulating in blood were sequenced for TCR beta. CD8+ and CD4+ T cells were negatively isolated; TEMRA cells were FACS-enriched. It was with random hexamers that 0.5 to 1 ug RNA was reverse transcribed. The method of amplification for TCR beta CDR3 was immunoSEQ multiplex PCR, covering 54 Vbeta and 13 Jbeta. TCRdb re-called the immunoSEQ multiplex PCR reads through MiXCR, storing one row per CDR3 protein. This sample has 110,000 or so distinct CDR3 sequences, with 90% to 95% found just once. Notes on this clonotype: Its antigen is undetermined.

Sequenced material: CD4+ T cells from PBMCs. This TCR was sampled from a human donor with multiple sclerosis. The chain combines TRBV27 with TRBJ2-7; D ambiguous. The CDR3 nucleotides are TGTGCCAGCAGACATCCCGGCAGCATCTACGAGCAGTACTTC. Protein: CASRHPGSIYEQYF.